Below are 7 T cell receptor beta chains sequenced from a single sample in a study of shared clonotypes between healthy human individuals. Some clones are missing from TCRdb's copy, which holds only in-frame ones; the method was immunoSEQ multiplex PCR. The repertoire holds over 150,000 clones, with approximately 60% as singletons. The material sequenced was memory CD4+ T cells sorted from blood. Regarding subset: CD45RA-negative fraction. The origin of the receptors is a man in his thirties or forties in good health.

The chain joins TRBV7-9 to TRBJ2-1; no clear D gene. This CDR3 has 12 residues. Trimming took 4 bases from V and 7 from J, leaving 8 bases between them. Germline V gene lookup returns CDR1 SEHNR and CDR2 FQNEAQ (reference sequence). CDR3 DNA sequence: TGTGCCAGCAGCTCGTATGGGAATGAGCAGTTCTTC. Translating it yields CASSSYGNEQFF.

The chain carries TRBV28 and TRBJ2-7; D may correspond to TRBD1 or TRBD2 (5 bases each). The V gene's germline CDR1 is MDHEN and CDR2 SYDVKM. V lost 8 bases and J lost 6, with 17 bases in between. The CDR3 spans 13 residues. The CDR3 sequence: CASQSGRQTEQYF. The CDR3 DNA reads TGTGCCAGCCAATCGGGGCGACAAACCGAGCAGTACTTC.

This chain uses TRBV19 with TRBJ2-7; 9 nucleotides align to TRBD1. This CDR3 comprises 15 residues. V was pared by 3 bases and J by 3 bases, with 6 bases of the junction left unmatched. Per the germline V gene, CDR1 is LNHDA and CDR2 is SQIVND (reference sequence). The CDR3 spells CASSIAGTGNYEQYF. The CDR3 DNA follows: TGTGCCAGTAGTATCGCCGGGACAGGGAACTACGAGCAGTACTTC.

V gene TRBV19 combines with J gene TRBJ1-2; D uncertain. The CDR3 is 15 residues long. Germline values: CDR1 LNHDA, CDR2 SQIVND (reference sequence). V lost 5 bases and J 0 bases, leaving 13 bases between the germline ends. The CDR3 coding sequence is TGTGCCAGTAGTCCAGAGGGAGTAACTAACTATGGCTACACCTTC. It yields the protein CASSPEGVTNYGYTF.

The chain joins TRBV5-5 to TRBJ1-2; the D gene is possibly TRBD1 (6 bases). Germline loops: CDR1 SGHKS, CDR2 YYEKEE (reference sequence). Trimming cost V 4 bases and J 9 bases, with 19 bases left between them. CDR3 length: 14 amino acids. The CDR3 DNA is TGTGCCAGCAGCCCCCGGGGGCAGGGAACGAGCTACACCTTC. Protein sequence: CASSPRGQGTSYTF.

V gene TRBV7-9 combines with J gene TRBJ2-7; D gene unclear. With 0 bases removed from V and 0 bases from J, the gap between germline ends came to 12 bases. The germline CDR1 and CDR2 sequences are SEHNR and FQNEAQ (reference sequence). This CDR3 contains 16 residues. In DNA form, the CDR3 reads TGTGCCAGCAGCTTAGCTCCAAACAAAACCTCCTACGAGCAGTACTTC. It specifies CASSLAPNKTSYEQYF. The full variable domain, with the rest looked up from reference TRBV7-9 and TRBJ2-7, is DTGVSQNPRHKITKRGQNVTFRCDPISEHNRLYWYRQTLGQGPEFLTYFQNEAQLEKSRLLSDRFSAERPKGSFSTLEIQRTEQGDSAMYLCASSLAPNKTSYEQYFGPGTRLTVT.

This clone was detected once. This chain connects TRBV5-4 to TRBJ1-1; no reliable D call. Trimming left V 4 bases short and J 0 bases short, with 13 bases between. The germline V gene has CDR1 SGHNT and CDR2 YYREEE (reference sequence). The CDR3 covers 15 residues. The CDR3 bases are TGTGCCAGCAGCCCCACTGCCCGTATGAACACTGAAGCTTTCTTT. Its protein is CASSPTARMNTEAFF.